This entry lists 16 T cell receptor beta chains sequenced from one sample in a study of tissue T cells after allogeneic stem cell transplantation. The time point is: mouse harvest day 7 after allogeneic transplant. Tail vein injection delivered 10^7 T-cell-depleted bone marrow cells and 10^6 splenic CD5+ T cells. The data were produced by immunoSEQ multiplex PCR, yet TCRdb's version contains in-frame clones alone and is incomplete. The sample has fewer than 10,000 clones, about 51% seen once; the top ten hold around 7.1%. Sample: gut tissue. The receptors were sampled from a female BALB/c mouse given C57BL/6 T cells with graft-versus-host disease after an allogeneic hematopoietic cell transplant.

Turning to this clone: Genes and germline are mouse. The read is 1 residue too short to cover the CDR3 end, so that end is filled in from the germline J gene. The chain carries TRBV3 and TRBJ2-7; 7 positions match TRBD1. CDR3 length: 13 amino acids. V trimming: 4 bases; J trimming: 3 bases; junction bases outside the gene matches: 3. The V gene's germline CDR1 is SNHLY and CDR2 FYNGKV (reference sequence). The chain's CDR3 is CASSSGDSYEQYF. The covered CDR3 bases are TGTGCCAGCAGCTCCGGGGACAGCTATGAACAGTAC. The whole variable domain, filled in from reference TRBV3 and TRBJ2-7, reads GPKVLQIPSHQIIDMGQMVTLNCDPVSNHLYFYWYKQILGQQMEFLVNFYNGKVMEKSKLFKDQFSVERPDGSYFTLKIQPTALEDSAVYFCASSSGDSYEQYFGPGTRLTVL.

In regard to this clone: Gene names denote mouse genes. The CDR3 end is not reached by the read, which stops 1 residue before it; the germline J gene fills it in. The rearrangement joins TRBV3 to TRBJ2-1; 9 nucleotides align to TRBD2. Trimming at V came to 3 bases and at J to 1 base, leaving 1 base not matched to a gene. Germline V gene lookup returns CDR1 SNHLY and CDR2 FYNGKV (reference sequence). This CDR3 comprises 15 residues. The sequenced CDR3 bases are TGTGCCAGCAGCTTTGACTGGGGGAACTATGCTGAGCAGTTC. Translating it yields CASSFDWGNYAEQF. The full CDR3 protein is CASSFDWGNYAEQFF.

Judged by abundance, this clone is medium-sized. Mouse names are used for the genes. Read sequence stops 1 residue before the CDR3 end, and the germline J gene provides the missing end. This chain uses TRBV26 with TRBJ2-7; D is unclear. Germline-derived CDR1 and CDR2 are KGHPV and FQNQEV (reference sequence). V lost 0 bases and J lost 6, with 9 bases in between. The CDR3 runs 13 residues. The CDR3 loop is CASSLSEGLEQYF. Incomplete CDR3 DNA: TGTGCCAGCAGTCTGTCGGAAGGGCTTGAACAGTAC.

Remarks on this clone: The gene names here belong to mouse. The read gets to within 1 residue of the CDR3 end, and the germline J gene fills in the rest. The chain joins TRBV3 to TRBJ2-1; 12 nucleotides match TRBD2. There are 14 residues in the CDR3. J lost 5 bases, V lost 5 bases, and 1 base had no gene match. Per the germline V gene, CDR1 is SNHLY and CDR2 is FYNGKV (reference sequence). CDR3 sequence reads: CASSRDWGDAEQFF. The part of the CDR3 DNA that was read is TGTGCCAGCAGCCGGGACTGGGGGGATGCTGAGCAGTTC. Filled out from reference TRBV3 and TRBJ2-1, the complete variable domain reads GPKVLQIPSHQIIDMGQMVTLNCDPVSNHLYFYWYKQILGQQMEFLVNFYNGKVMEKSKLFKDQFSVERPDGSYFTLKIQPTALEDSAVYFCASSRDWGDAEQFFGPGTRLTVL.

This clone was detected a few times. Genes and germline come from the mouse. The part of the CDR3 DNA that was read is TGTGCCAGCAGCTTCTATAATTCGCCCCTCTAC. Protein sequence: CASSFYNSPLY. The complete CDR3 protein is CASSFYNSPLYF. The V and J genes are TRBV4 and TRBJ1-6; no reliable D call. The CDR3 goes on 1 residue after the read ends, and that part is filled in from the germline J gene. TRBJ1-6 is placed among ORFs of uncertain function. CDR1 is LGHDT and CDR2 is YNNKQL in the germline V gene (reference sequence). The CDR3 is made up of 12 amino acids. V was shortened by 4 bases and J by 3 bases, with 1 base between the two germline ends.

A note on this clone: Genes and germline come from the mouse. The missing CDR3 end, 1 residue past where the read stops, is filled in from the germline J gene. The gene calls are TRBV26 and TRBJ1-2; D is uncertain. Trimming left V 0 bases short and J 3 bases short, with 5 bases between. The V gene's germline CDR1 is KGHPV and CDR2 FQNQEV (reference sequence). This CDR3 spans 13 amino acids. CDR3 loop: CASSLSHYSDYTF. CDR3 DNA (partial): TGTGCCAGCAGTCTGTCCCACTACTCCGACTACACC.

Notes on this clone: Gene labels here are mouse ones. The CDR3 end lies 1 residue beyond the end of the read and is filled in from the germline J gene. The rearrangement links TRBV29 to TRBJ2-5; D is undetermined. Per the germline V gene, CDR1 is MSHET and CDR2 is SYDVDS. This CDR3 is 8 amino acids long. This CDR3 is CARDTQYF. The sequenced part of the CDR3 DNA is TGTGCCCGGGACACCCAGTAC.

Notes on this clone: Mouse gene names apply. Coverage ceases 1 residue before the CDR3 finishes, and the germline J gene fills in the end. Distinct nucleotide sequences in the sample also encode this CDR3. The V and J genes are TRBV26 and TRBJ1-6; D is possibly TRBD1 (6 bases). TRBJ1-6 has ORF status, its function being uncertain. Trimming cost V 4 bases and J 4 bases, with 8 bases left between them. The CDR3 extends over 14 amino acids. Germline CDR1 is KGHPV and CDR2 is FQNQEV (reference sequence). CDR3 in amino acids: CASSPGQYNSPLYF. The CDR3 bases that were read are TGTGCCAGCAGTCCCGGACAGTATAATTCGCCCCTCTAC.

This clone occurred a few times. Gene names and germline refer to mouse. CDR3 DNA, as far as it was read: TGTGCCAGCAGTGATGCAACAGGTTCCAACGAAAGATTATTT. Protein product: CASSDATGSNERLF. The whole CDR3 reads CASSDATGSNERLFF. The V gene is TRBV13-3, the J gene TRBJ1-4, with D perhaps matching TRBD1 (5 bases). The missing CDR3 end, 1 residue past where the read stops, is filled in from the germline J gene. The germline CDR1 and CDR2 sequences are NNHDY and SYVADS. V was clipped by 0 bases and J by 1 base, with 7 bases between them. The CDR3 has 15 amino acids.

For this clone: Any gene name here is a mouse gene name. The CDR3 goes on 1 residue after the read ends, and that part is filled in from the germline J gene. The J gene is TRBJ2-7, the V gene TRBV4; 11 bases map to TRBD2. There are 16 residues in the CDR3. Germline-derived CDR1 and CDR2 are LGHDT and YNNKQL (reference sequence). V lost 5 bases to trimming and J lost 0 bases; unmatched junction nucleotides: 6. The sequenced part of the CDR3 DNA is TGTGCCAGCAGCCAGACTGGGGGGGGGAGCTCCTATGAACAGTAC. It is translated as CASSQTGGGSSYEQY. The CDR3 reads in full as CASSQTGGGSSYEQYF.

Details on this clone: Gene labels here are mouse ones. From the germline J gene comes the end of the CDR3, since the read stops 1 residue before it. V gene TRBV16 combines with J gene TRBJ2-4; TRBD2 aligns across 8 bases. The CDR3 length is 14 residues. Looked up from germline, CDR1 is SGHSA and CDR2 is FRNQAP. Trimming cost V 3 bases and J 4 bases; bases outside gene matches: 3. CDR3 DNA, as far as it was read: TGTGCAAGCAGCTTGATGGGGGGGGAAAACACCTTGTAC. It yields the protein CASSLMGGENTLY. Given in full, the CDR3 is CASSLMGGENTLYF.

The sample holds a few counts of this clone. The gene symbols are mouse symbols. The sequenced fragment ends 1 residue before the CDR3 boundary, so the rest is inferred from the germline J gene. V usage is TRBV17 and J usage is TRBJ1-5; 7 positions match TRBD1. This CDR3 is 12 amino acids long. CDR1 is MNHDT, CDR2 YYDKIL, per germline. The J segment lost 6 bases and the V segment lost 5 bases, leaving 1 base of the junction unmatched. The sequenced part of the CDR3 DNA is TGTGCTAGCAGTTACAGGGGCCAGGCTCCGCTT. Translating gives CASSYRGQAPL. The full CDR3 sequence reads CASSYRGQAPLF.

Turning to this clone: The genes are named according to mouse. The DNA ends 1 residue before the CDR3 does, and the rest of the CDR3 is filled in from the germline J gene. The chain joins TRBV12-1 to TRBJ2-7; 10 positions agree with TRBD2. J lost 6 bases, V lost 6 bases, and 10 bases had no gene match. Germline V gene data show CDR1 as SGHSN and CDR2 as HYEKVE. The CDR3 has 14 residues. CDR3 bases read: TGTGCCAGCAGCTTAGCTGGGGGGGCAGCTGAACAGTAC. Translated: CASSLAGGAAEQY. The full CDR3 is CASSLAGGAAEQYF.

This clone was found a few times. The gene names given are mouse names. Read sequence stops 1 residue before the CDR3 end, and the germline J gene provides the missing end. This chain joins TRBV26 and TRBJ1-4; 7 bases line up with TRBD1. This CDR3 has 15 amino acids. V trimming: 1 base; J trimming: 1 base; junction bases outside the gene matches: 0. CDR1 is KGHPV, CDR2 FQNQEV, per germline (reference sequence). The CDR3 bases that were read are TGTGCCAGCAGTCTGTACAGGGGTTCCAACGAAAGATTATTT. This sequence encodes CASSLYRGSNERLF. The CDR3 in its entirety is CASSLYRGSNERLFF.

About this clone itself: Genes and germline come from the mouse. With the read ending 1 residue before the CDR3 end, the germline J gene is used to fill in that end. The genes are TRBV16 and TRBJ2-7, with TRBD2 matching 9 bases. With V trimmed by 2 bases and J by 3 bases, 5 bases remained unmatched. Looked up from germline, CDR1 is SGHSA and CDR2 is FRNQAP. The CDR3 consists of 15 residues. The part of the CDR3 DNA that was read is TGTGCAAGCAGCTTACACTGGGGGGCCCTCTATGAACAGTAC. This encodes CASSLHWGALYEQY. The whole CDR3 sequence is CASSLHWGALYEQYF.

In its sample, this clone ranks as medium-sized. The gene names given are mouse names. From the germline J gene comes the end of the CDR3, since the read stops 1 residue before it. The rearrangement uses TRBV23 and TRBJ2-7; no check of the table's D call, TRBD2, against the DNA was made. There are 16 residues in the CDR3. Germline assignment: CDR1 KGHTA and CDR2 FQNQQP. This CDR3 reads CSSSQNWGVSSYEQYF. CDR3 DNA (partial): TGCTCCAGCAGTCAAAACTGGGGGGTCAGCTCCTATGAACAGTAC.